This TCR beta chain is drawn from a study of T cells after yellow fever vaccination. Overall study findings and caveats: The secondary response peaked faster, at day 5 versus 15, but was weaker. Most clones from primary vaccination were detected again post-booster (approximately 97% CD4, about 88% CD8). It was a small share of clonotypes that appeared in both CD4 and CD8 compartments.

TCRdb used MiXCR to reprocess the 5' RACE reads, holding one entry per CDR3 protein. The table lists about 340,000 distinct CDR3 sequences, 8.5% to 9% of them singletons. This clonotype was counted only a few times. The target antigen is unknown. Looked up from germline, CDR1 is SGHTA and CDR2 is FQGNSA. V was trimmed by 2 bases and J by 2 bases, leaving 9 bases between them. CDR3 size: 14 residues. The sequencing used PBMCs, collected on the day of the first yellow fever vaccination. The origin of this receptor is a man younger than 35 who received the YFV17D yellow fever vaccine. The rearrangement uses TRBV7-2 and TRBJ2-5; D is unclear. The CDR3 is CASSLMGWQETQYF. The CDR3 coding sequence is TGTGCCAGCAGCTTAATGGGGTGGCAAGAGACCCAGTACTTC.